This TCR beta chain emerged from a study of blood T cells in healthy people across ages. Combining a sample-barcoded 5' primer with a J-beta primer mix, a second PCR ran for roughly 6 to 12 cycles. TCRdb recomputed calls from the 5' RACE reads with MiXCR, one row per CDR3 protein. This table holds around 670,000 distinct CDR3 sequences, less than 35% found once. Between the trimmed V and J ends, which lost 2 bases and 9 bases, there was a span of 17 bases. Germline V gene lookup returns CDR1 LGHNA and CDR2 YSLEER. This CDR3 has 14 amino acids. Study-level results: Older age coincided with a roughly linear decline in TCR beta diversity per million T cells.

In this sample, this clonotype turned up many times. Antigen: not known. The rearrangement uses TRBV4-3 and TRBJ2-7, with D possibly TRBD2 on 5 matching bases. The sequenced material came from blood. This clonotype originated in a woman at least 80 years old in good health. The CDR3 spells CASSQLKAADGQYF. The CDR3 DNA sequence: TGCGCCAGCAGCCAATTAAAAGCGGCGGACGGGCAGTACTTC.